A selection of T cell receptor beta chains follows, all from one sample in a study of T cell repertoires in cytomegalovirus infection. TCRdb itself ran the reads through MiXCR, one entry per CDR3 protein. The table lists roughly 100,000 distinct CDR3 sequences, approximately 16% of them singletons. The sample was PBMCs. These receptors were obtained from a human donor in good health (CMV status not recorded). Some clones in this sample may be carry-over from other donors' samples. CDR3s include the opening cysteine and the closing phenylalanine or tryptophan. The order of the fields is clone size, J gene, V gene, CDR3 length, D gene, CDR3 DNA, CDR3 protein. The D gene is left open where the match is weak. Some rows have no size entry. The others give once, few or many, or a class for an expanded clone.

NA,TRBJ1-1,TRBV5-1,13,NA,TGCGCCAGCAGACGCGACAGGAACACTGAAGCTTTCTTT,CASRRDRNTEAFF
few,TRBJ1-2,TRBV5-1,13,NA,TGCGCCAGCAGCTTGGTTAGGGGTGATGGCTACACCTTC,CASSLVRGDGYTF
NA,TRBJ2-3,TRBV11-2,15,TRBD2,TGTGCCAGCAGGGGGGGCGGGGGGGCCGGGGTAACGCAGTATTTT,CASRGGGGAGVTQYF
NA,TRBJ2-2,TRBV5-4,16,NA,TGTGCCAGCAGCTTCGTTGGAGTAAAGAACACCGGGGAGCTGTTTTTT,CASSFVGVKNTGELFF
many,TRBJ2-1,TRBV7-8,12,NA,TGTGCCAGCAGCTTTTCGGCCGGAAAGCAGTTCTTC,CASSFSAGKQFF
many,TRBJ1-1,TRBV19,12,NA,TGTGCCAGTAGTAGGCAGAACACTGAAGCTTTCTTT,CASSRQNTEAFF
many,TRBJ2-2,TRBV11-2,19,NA,TGTGCCAGCAGCTTCCGTTTTCGGGATCTGTGGTGGGTCCCCGGGGAGCTGTTTTTT,CASSFRFRDLWWVPGELFF
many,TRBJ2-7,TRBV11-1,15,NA,TGTGCCAGCAGCTTGGACGGACAAGGATCCTACGAGCAGTACTTC,CASSLDGQGSYEQYF
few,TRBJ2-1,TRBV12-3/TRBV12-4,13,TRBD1,TGTGCCGCGTCGGACAGGGTCGATTCTGAGCAGTTCTTC,CAASDRVDSEQFF
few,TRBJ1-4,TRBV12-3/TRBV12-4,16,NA,TGTGCCAGCAGTTTGGGGGAAGGGGGGCCCGCGGAAAAACTGTTTTTT,CASSLGEGGPAEKLFF
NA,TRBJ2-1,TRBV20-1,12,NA,TGCAGTGCTTGTACCTTTTCGGGTGAGCAGTTCTTC,CSACTFSGEQFF
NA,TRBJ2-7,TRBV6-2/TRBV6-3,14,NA,TGTGCCAGCACCCAGCTGGAGAGGGGCTACGAGCAGTACTTC,CASTQLERGYEQYF
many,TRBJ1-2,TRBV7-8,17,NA,TGTGCCAGCAGCTTAGGGTTTTCCCCATCTCAATTCTATGGCTACACCTTC,CASSLGFSPSQFYGYTF
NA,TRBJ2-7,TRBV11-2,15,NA,TGTGCCAGCAGCCGAACATCGACCCCCCTCTACGAGCAGTACTTC,CASSRTSTPLYEQYF
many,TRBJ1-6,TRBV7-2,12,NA,TGTGCCAGCAGCTTGGGGGGTCTCTCCCTCCACTTT,CASSLGGLSLHF
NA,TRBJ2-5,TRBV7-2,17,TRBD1,TGTGCCAGCAGCCCCTTGGGGACAGCTCCAGGGATTGGGACCCAGTACTTC,CASSPLGTAPGIGTQYF
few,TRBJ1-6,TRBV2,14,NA,TGTGCCAGCAGTGAAGTCAGGGTAGATTCACCCCTCCACTTT,CASSEVRVDSPLHF